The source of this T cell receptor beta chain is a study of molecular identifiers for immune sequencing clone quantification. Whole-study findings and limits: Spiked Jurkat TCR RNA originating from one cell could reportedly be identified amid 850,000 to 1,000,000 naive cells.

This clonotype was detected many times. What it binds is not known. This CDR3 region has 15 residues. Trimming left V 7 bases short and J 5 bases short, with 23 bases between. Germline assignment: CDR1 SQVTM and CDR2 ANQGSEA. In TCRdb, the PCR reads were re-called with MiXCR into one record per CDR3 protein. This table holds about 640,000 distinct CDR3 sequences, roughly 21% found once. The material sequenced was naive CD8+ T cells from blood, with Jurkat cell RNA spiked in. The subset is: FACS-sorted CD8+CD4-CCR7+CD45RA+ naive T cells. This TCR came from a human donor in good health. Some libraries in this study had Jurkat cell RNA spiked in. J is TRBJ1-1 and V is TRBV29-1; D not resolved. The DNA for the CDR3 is TGCAGCGCACGACCGGGCCCCAAAAGTGGTACTGAAGCTTTCTTT. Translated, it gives CSARPGPKSGTEAFF.